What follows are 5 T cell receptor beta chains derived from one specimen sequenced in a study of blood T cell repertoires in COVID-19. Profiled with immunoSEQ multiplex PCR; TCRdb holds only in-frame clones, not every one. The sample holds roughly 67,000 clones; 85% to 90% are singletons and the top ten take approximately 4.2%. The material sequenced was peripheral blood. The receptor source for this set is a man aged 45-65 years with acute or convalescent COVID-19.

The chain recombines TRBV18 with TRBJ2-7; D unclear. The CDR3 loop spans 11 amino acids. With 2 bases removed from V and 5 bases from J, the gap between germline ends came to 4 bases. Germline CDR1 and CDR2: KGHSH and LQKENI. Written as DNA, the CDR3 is TGTGCCAGCTCACCATCCAACGAGCAGTACTTC. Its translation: CASSPSNEQYF.

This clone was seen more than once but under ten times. CDR3 residues: CASSYQTEGYWNTEAFF. The CDR3 DNA is TGTGCCAGCAGCTACCAGACCGAGGGTTATTGGAACACTGAAGCTTTCTTT. The rearrangement links TRBV5-6 to TRBJ1-1; D remains ambiguous. Germline values: CDR1 SGHDT, CDR2 YYEEEE. V was trimmed by 3 bases and J by 1 base, leaving 19 bases between them. This CDR3 contains 17 residues.

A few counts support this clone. The CDR3 sequence: CASSPGQAFNYGYTF. The CDR3 DNA reads TGTGCCAGCAGCCCAGGGCAGGCATTTAACTATGGCTACACCTTC. The genes are TRBV7-8 and TRBJ1-2, with a possible D match to TRBD1 (5 bases). V was shortened by 5 bases and J by 1 base, with 14 bases between the two germline ends. There are 15 residues in the CDR3. The germline V gene encodes CDR1 SGHVS and CDR2 FQNEAQ.

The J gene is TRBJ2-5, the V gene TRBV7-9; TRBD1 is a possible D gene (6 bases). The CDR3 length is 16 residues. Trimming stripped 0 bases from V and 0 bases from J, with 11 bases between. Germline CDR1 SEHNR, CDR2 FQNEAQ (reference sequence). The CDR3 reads CASSLARQDDQETQYF. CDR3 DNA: TGTGCCAGCAGCTTAGCGCGACAGGACGACCAAGAGACCCAGTACTTC.

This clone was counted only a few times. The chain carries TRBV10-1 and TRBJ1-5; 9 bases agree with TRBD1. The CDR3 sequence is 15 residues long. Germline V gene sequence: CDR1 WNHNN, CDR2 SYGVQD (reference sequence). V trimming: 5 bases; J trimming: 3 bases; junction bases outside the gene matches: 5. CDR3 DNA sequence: TGCGCCAGCAGTCCGGGACAGGGCTTCAATCAGCCCCAGCATTTT. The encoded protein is CASSPGQGFNQPQHF.